This T cell receptor (beta chain) was profiled in a study of cytomegalovirus exposure and HLA in healthy donors. As for the study in general: Unique TCRs numbering around 80 million, obtained from HLA-typed donors, made up an early data release.

Concerning this clone: What it binds is unknown. Relative to the germline gene, one junction end is altered; a read error may explain this.

Study results and caveats: Cytomegalovirus-associated TCR beta chains were listed, numbering some 150.

Looked up from germline, CDR1 is SSHAT and CDR2 is FNYEAQ (reference sequence). This CDR3 has 14 amino acids. This PCR relied on a set of 60 Vbeta primers and 13 Jbeta primers. The table came from immunoSEQ multiplex PCR; TCRdb's copy has only in-frame clones and leaves some out. The repertoire holds about 180,000 clones, with more than 60% as singletons. This chain connects TRBV7-7 to TRBJ2-1, with D unclear. Source material: PBMCs. The clonotype comes from a woman aged 55-70 years in good health and CMV-seropositive. CDR3 sequence reads: CASSPSEAYNEQFF. The CDR3 nucleotides are TGTGCTAGCAGCCCATCGGAAGCGTACAATGAGCAGTTCTTC.